Below are 15 T cell receptor beta chains sequenced from a single sample in a study of shared clonotypes between healthy human individuals. This table comes from immunoSEQ multiplex PCR, and its TCRdb copy is limited to in-frame clones, with some not included. The sample has about 2,200,000 clones, 85% to 95% seen once. Naive CD8 populations comprised CD45RO-negative cells positively selected for CCR7, excluding terminally differentiated effector memory CD45RA+ cells. Sequencing input: naive CD8+ T cells from PBMCs. These receptors originate from a young man in good health. Some clones in this sample may be carry-over from other donors' samples.

CDR3 DNA: TGTGCCAGCACCGGGACTAGCGGGGCCGAGCAGTACTTC. Its protein product is CASTGTSGAEQYF. The chain recombines TRBV27 with TRBJ2-7; 13 bases line up with TRBD2. Germline CDR1 MNHEY, CDR2 SMNVEV (reference sequence). The CDR3 sequence is 13 residues long. V shed 7 bases and J 6 bases; nucleotides not matched to a gene: 3.

The V and J genes are TRBV7-8 and TRBJ2-5; TRBD1 might be the D (6 bases). The V end was cut by 0 bases, the J end by 5 bases, with 13 bases between. Germline lookup yields CDR1 SGHVS and CDR2 FQNEAQ. The CDR3 runs to 15 residues. In DNA form, the CDR3 reads TGTGCCAGCAGCTTAGCGTTCAGGGGTGGGGAGACCCAGTACTTC. As protein: CASSLAFRGGETQYF.

The rearrangement links TRBV6-5 to TRBJ2-7; D might be TRBD2 (6 bases). The CDR3 totals 15 residues. Germline CDR1 MNHEY, CDR2 SVGAGI. Deletions cut 5 bases from V and 7 bases from J, with 21 bases between. The CDR3 here is CASSNHHAPAGEQYF. The CDR3 DNA sequence: TGTGCCAGCAGTAACCACCACGCACCGGCGGGGGAGCAGTACTTC.

This clone was observed a single time. The J gene is TRBJ2-7, the V gene TRBV28; 9 bases map to TRBD2. Germline V gives CDR1 MDHEN, CDR2 SYDVKM. The CDR3 is 16 amino acids. The junction had 7 bases not matched to a gene; V was cut back by 3 bases and J by 1 base. The CDR3 protein is CASSFPTSGQSYEQYF. The CDR3 region has the DNA TGTGCCAGCAGTTTTCCCACTAGCGGGCAGTCCTACGAGCAGTACTTC.

This sequence joins TRBV28 and TRBJ1-3; D is uncertain. There are 13 residues in the CDR3. Germline V gene sequence: CDR1 MDHEN, CDR2 SYDVKM. The V end lost 8 bases, the J end lost 0 bases, and 8 bases lay between the germline ends. The CDR3 sequence: CASSPDSGNTIYF. For the CDR3, the DNA is TGTGCCAGCTCCCCTGACTCTGGAAACACCATATATTTT.

The chain carries TRBV11-2 and TRBJ1-1; D might be TRBD1 (6 bases). The CDR3 sequence is 14 residues long. Deletions cut 5 bases from V and 4 bases from J, with 14 bases between. Germline assignment: CDR1 SGHAT and CDR2 FQNNGV. CDR3 in DNA: TGTGCCAGCAGCCTGACGGACAGCCGCACTGAAGCTTTCTTT. Translated: CASSLTDSRTEAFF.

The rearrangement links TRBV5-1 to TRBJ2-7, with TRBD2 identical over 7 bases. The ends lost 0 bases at V and 6 bases at J; junction bases unmatched: 12. This CDR3 has 16 amino acids. The germline CDR1 and CDR2 sequences are SGHRS and YFSETQ. Here the CDR3 reads CASSLVFWGRAGEQYF. The DNA for the CDR3 is TGCGCCAGCAGCTTGGTCTTTTGGGGGAGGGCTGGCGAGCAGTACTTC.

The chain links TRBV5-5 to TRBJ1-3, with a weak D call TRBD1 (5 bases). CDR1 is SGHKS, CDR2 YYEKEE, per germline (reference sequence). The CDR3 is 16 amino acids. V was pared by 4 bases and J by 0 bases, with 14 bases between. The chain's CDR3 is CASSPWGGTSGNTIYF. CDR3 bases: TGTGCCAGCAGCCCCTGGGGGGGTACCTCTGGAAACACCATATATTTT.

The chain has TRBV28 and TRBJ2-1; 9 bases are a match to TRBD1. The trim removed 6 bases at V and 4 bases at J, leaving 4 bases unmatched. In germline, CDR1 is MDHEN, CDR2 SYDVKM. This CDR3 region has 14 residues. CDR3 region: CASRRDRAYNEQFF. In DNA form, the CDR3 reads TGTGCCAGCAGAAGGGACAGGGCATACAATGAGCAGTTCTTC.

This clone was observed once. Other DNA sequences in this sample translate to the same CDR3. The CDR3 coding sequence is TGTGCCAGCAGCGCTTCGGGACTAGCAGACTACGAGCAGTACTTC. It specifies CASSASGLADYEQYF. The chain couples TRBV9 to TRBJ2-7, with 9 bases fitting TRBD2. J was trimmed by 3 bases and V by 3 bases; bases with no gene match: 7. The CDR3 loop spans 15 amino acids. In germline, CDR1 is SGDLS, CDR2 YYNGEE.

Written as DNA, the CDR3 is TGTGCCAGCTCCCTTTCACGAGGAACAGGGGACCCTGGAAACACCATATATTTT. It specifies CASSLSRGTGDPGNTIYF. The chain links TRBV18 to TRBJ1-3; 7 bases align to TRBD1. The CDR3 is made up of 18 amino acids. Germline V gene sequence: CDR1 KGHSH, CDR2 LQKENI. Trimming removed 6 bases from V and 2 bases from J; junction bases left unmatched: 16.

This chain uses TRBV4-1 with TRBJ1-2, with D maybe TRBD1 (5 bases). Trimming cost V 0 bases and J 6 bases, with 14 bases left between them. CDR3 length: 15 residues. CDR1 MGHRA and CDR2 YSYEKL come from the germline V gene. Here the CDR3 reads CASSQERRTPDGYTF. Here the CDR3 DNA reads TGCGCCAGCAGCCAAGAACGGCGGACACCAGATGGCTACACCTTC.

This sequence joins TRBV5-6 and TRBJ1-1; D uncertain. The CDR3 is made up of 14 amino acids. Trimming took off 2 bases at V and 8 bases at J, with 16 bases between the two ends. The V gene's germline CDR1 is SGHDT and CDR2 YYEEEE. The CDR3 region is CASSFQLAPEEAFF. The CDR3 bases are TGTGCCAGCAGCTTCCAACTCGCCCCAGAAGAAGCTTTCTTT.

The V call is TRBV19, the J call TRBJ2-1, with D uncertain. Germline V gene lookup returns CDR1 LNHDA and CDR2 SQIVND (reference sequence). The CDR3 length is 16 residues. Trimming stripped 4 bases from V and 8 bases from J, with 21 bases between. DNA for the CDR3: TGTGCCAGTAGTACCTACCCCGTACCTCTCCGGGATGAGCAGTTCTTC. Translating gives CASSTYPVPLRDEQFF.

The rearrangement uses TRBV7-9 and TRBJ2-4; D tentatively reads TRBD1 or TRBD2 (5 bases each). This CDR3 comprises 13 residues. Germline CDR1 is SEHNR and CDR2 is FQNEAQ (reference sequence). V lost 5 bases, J lost 8 bases, and 13 bases lay in between. The CDR3 region has the DNA TGTGCCAGCAGCCGGGACGACTATCACATTCAGTACTTC. Translating it yields CASSRDDYHIQYF.